Sequencing of this T cell receptor beta chain was carried out in a study of T cell changes during pregnancy in multiple sclerosis. This CDR3 spans 14 amino acids. With 2 bases removed from V and 6 bases from J, the gap between germline ends came to 10 bases. Per germline, CDR1 KGHSH and CDR2 LQKENI. This clone was counted once. Profiled with immunoSEQ multiplex PCR; TCRdb holds only in-frame clones, not every one. The sample lists some 47,000 clones; around 91% were seen once. The starting material was CD8+ T cells from peripheral blood mononuclear cells, obtained in the second trimester of pregnancy. The J gene is TRBJ2-2, the V gene TRBV18, with D possibly matching TRBD1 (6 bases). This TCR was sampled from a female donor with multiple sclerosis, enrolled in a pregnancy study. The CDR3 nucleotides are TGTGCCAGCTCACCAGGGGGCGCGGCCGGGGAGCTGTTTTTT. Its protein product is CASSPGGAAGELFF.